Listed below are T cell receptor beta chains from one sample, sequenced in a study of cytomegalovirus exposure and HLA in healthy donors. This table comes from immunoSEQ multiplex PCR, and its TCRdb copy is limited to in-frame clones, with some not included. The profile shows roughly 57,000 clones, approximately 82% of them singletons. The material sequenced was PBMCs. Receptor source: a man aged 50 to 59 in good health and CMV-seronegative. CDR3s include the opening cysteine and the closing phenylalanine or tryptophan. Each record gives: J gene, V gene, clone size, D gene, CDR3 protein, CDR3 DNA. D genes are given only for firm matches. Where a row states a size, it is once, few, many or the class of an expanded clone; other rows omit it.

TRBJ1-1	TRBV27	.	.	CASSLTPNTEAFF	TGTGCCAGCAGTTTGACTCCGAACACTGAAGCTTTCTTT
TRBJ1-6	TRBV19	.	TRBD1	CASSIGDRVNSPLHF	TGTGCCAGTAGTATAGGGGACAGGGTCAATTCACCCCTCCACTTT
TRBJ2-5	TRBV5-4	.	.	CASSSSLAFETQYF	TGTGCCAGCAGCTCAAGCCTAGCTTTCGAGACCCAGTACTTC
TRBJ2-7	TRBV5-4	few	TRBD2	CASSFQGGSYEQYF	TGTGCCAGCAGCTTCCAGGGAGGGTCCTACGAGCAGTACTTC
TRBJ1-6	TRBV14	.	TRBD1	CASSQPGQGAFNSPLHF	TGTGCCAGCAGCCAACCGGGACAGGGGGCGTTTAATTCACCCCTCCACTTT
TRBJ1-4	TRBV5-5	once	.	CASSFLVEYEKLFF	TGTGCCAGCAGCTTCTTGGTAGAATATGAAAAACTGTTTTTT
TRBJ2-3	TRBV5-4	.	TRBD2	CASSAPLGGIEDTQYF	TGTGCCAGCAGCGCCCCCCTCGGGGGGATTGAAGATACGCAGTATTTT
TRBJ2-7	TRBV7-2	.	TRBD2	CASSLESLAVYEQYF	TGTGCCAGCAGCTTAGAGTCTCTAGCGGTTTACGAGCAGTACTTC
TRBJ2-7	TRBV7-2	.	TRBD2	CASSLGLAKGEQYF	TGTGCCAGCAGCTTGGGACTAGCAAAGGGCGAGCAGTACTTC
TRBJ1-5	TRBV19	.	.	CASSILQTVNQPQHF	TGTGCCAGTAGTATACTTCAAACAGTCAATCAGCCCCAGCATTTT
TRBJ2-1	TRBV2	.	TRBD2	CASSDRLAGVNEQFF	TGTGCCAGCAGTGATAGACTAGCGGGGGTTAATGAGCAGTTCTTC
TRBJ1-1	TRBV4-1	few	.	CASSQEAVSWTEAFF	TGCGCCAGCAGCCAAGAAGCGGTAAGTTGGACTGAAGCTTTCTTT
TRBJ1-2	TRBV21-1	.	.	CASSARQGAHYGYTF	TGTGCCAGCAGCGCGAGACAGGGGGCACACTATGGCTACACCTTC
TRBJ2-2	TRBV7-7	.	TRBD1	CASSNDRVGSTGELFF	TGTGCCAGCAGCAACGACAGGGTGGGGAGCACCGGGGAGCTGTTTTTT
TRBJ2-1	TRBV6-5	.	TRBD1	CASRLRDRGQTEQFF	TGTGCCAGCAGACTCCGGGACAGGGGCCAAACTGAGCAGTTCTTC
TRBJ2-1	TRBV6-1	.	.	CASSARDWGERGNEQFF	TGTGCCAGCAGTGCCCGCGATTGGGGGGAACGGGGCAATGAGCAGTTCTTC
TRBJ2-1	TRBV5-1	.	TRBD1	CASSLARTGSANEQFF	TGCGCCAGCAGCTTGGCGAGGACAGGGTCAGCAAATGAGCAGTTCTTC
TRBJ1-2	TRBV4-1	.	TRBD1	CASSHGQGGYTF	TGCGCCAGCAGCCACGGACAGGGAGGCTACACCTTC
TRBJ1-3	TRBV5-6	.	.	CASSPGILTGNTIYF	TGTGCCAGCAGCCCGGGGATTCTCACCGGGAACACCATATATTTT
TRBJ1-6	TRBV5-1	.	TRBD1	CASSLGTGSGSPLHF	TGCGCCAGCAGCTTGGGGACAGGGAGTGGATCACCCCTCCACTTT
TRBJ2-7	TRBV9	few	TRBD2	CASSPGRGKLYEQYF	TGTGCCAGCAGCCCCGGGCGGGGGAAACTCTACGAGCAGTACTTC
TRBJ2-5	TRBV29-1	.	TRBD2	CSVEAGGIEQYF	TGCAGCGTTGAAGCGGGGGGGATTGAGCAGTACTTC
TRBJ2-5	TRBV9	few	.	CASSGRGVQETQYF	TGTGCCAGCAGCGGGAGGGGAGTGCAAGAGACCCAGTACTTC
TRBJ1-1	TRBV9	.	TRBD1	CASSAGTGMSSTEAFF	TGTGCCAGCAGCGCCGGGACAGGGATGTCGAGCACTGAAGCTTTCTTT
TRBJ2-1	TRBV7-6	.	.	CASSPWTHLDNEQFF	TGTGCCAGCAGCCCCTGGACACACCTAGACAATGAGCAGTTCTTC
TRBJ2-6	TRBV28	.	TRBD2	CASSPQGLAVLSGANVLTF	TGTGCCAGCAGTCCCCAGGGACTAGCGGTTCTCTCTGGGGCCAACGTCCTGACTTTC
TRBJ2-1	TRBV7-9	.	.	CASSLLGEVYNEQFF	TGTGCCAGCAGCTTATTGGGGGAGGTCTACAATGAGCAGTTCTTC
TRBJ1-2	TRBV20-1	.	.	CSATTNYGYTF	TGCAGTGCTACAACAAACTATGGCTACACCTTC
TRBJ2-3	TRBV4-2	.	TRBD2	CASSHSPLAGYTDTQYF	TGTGCCAGCAGCCATTCTCCGCTAGCGGGGTACACAGATACGCAGTATTTT